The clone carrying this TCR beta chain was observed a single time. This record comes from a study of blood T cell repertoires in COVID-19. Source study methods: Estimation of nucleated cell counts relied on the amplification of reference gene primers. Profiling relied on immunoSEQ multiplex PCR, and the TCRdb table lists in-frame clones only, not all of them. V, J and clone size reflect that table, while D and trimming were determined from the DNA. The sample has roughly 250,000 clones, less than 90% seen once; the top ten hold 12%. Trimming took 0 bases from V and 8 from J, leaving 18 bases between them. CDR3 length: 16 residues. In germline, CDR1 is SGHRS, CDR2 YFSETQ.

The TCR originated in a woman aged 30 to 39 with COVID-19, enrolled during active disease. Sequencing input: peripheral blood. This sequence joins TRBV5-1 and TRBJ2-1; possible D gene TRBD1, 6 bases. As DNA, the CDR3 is TGCGCCAGCAGCTTGGCTAGTGGGGGCCCAGACCATGAGCAGTTCTTC. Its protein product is CASSLASGGPDHEQFF.